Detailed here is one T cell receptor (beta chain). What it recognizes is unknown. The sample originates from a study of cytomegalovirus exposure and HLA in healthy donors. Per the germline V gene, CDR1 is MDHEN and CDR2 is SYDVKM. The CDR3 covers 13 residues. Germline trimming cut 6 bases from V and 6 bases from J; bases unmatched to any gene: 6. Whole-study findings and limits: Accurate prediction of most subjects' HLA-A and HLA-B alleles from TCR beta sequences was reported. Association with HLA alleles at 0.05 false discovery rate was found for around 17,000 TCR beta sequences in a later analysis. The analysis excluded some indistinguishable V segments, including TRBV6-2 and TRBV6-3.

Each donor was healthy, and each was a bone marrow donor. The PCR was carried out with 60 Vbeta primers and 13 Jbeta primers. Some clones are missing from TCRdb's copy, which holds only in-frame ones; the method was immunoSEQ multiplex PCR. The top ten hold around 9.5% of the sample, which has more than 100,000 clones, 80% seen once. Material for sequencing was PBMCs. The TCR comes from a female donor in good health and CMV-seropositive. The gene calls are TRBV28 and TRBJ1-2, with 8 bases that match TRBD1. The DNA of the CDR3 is TGTGCCAGCAGCCGCGGACAGGGTGATGGCTACACCTTC. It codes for CASSRGQGDGYTF.